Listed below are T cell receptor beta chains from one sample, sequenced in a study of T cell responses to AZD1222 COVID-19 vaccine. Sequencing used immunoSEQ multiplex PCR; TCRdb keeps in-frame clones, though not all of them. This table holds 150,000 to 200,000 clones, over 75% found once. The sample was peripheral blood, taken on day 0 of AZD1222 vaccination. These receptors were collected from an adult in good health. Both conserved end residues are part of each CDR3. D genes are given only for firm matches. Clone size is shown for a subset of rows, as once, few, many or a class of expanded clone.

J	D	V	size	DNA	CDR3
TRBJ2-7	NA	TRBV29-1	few	TGCAGCGTTGTTCAGGGGATCTACGAGCAGTACTTC	CSVVQGIYEQYF
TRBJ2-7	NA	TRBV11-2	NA	TGTGCCAGCAGTCAACTCACAGGGAAATCGTACGAGCAGTACTTC	CASSQLTGKSYEQYF
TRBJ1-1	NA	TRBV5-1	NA	TGCGCCAGCAGCTCCTATGTGGGAACACTAAGGGGCACTGAAGCTTTCTTT	CASSSYVGTLRGTEAFF
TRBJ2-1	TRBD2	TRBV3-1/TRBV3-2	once	TGTGCCAGCAGCCTAAGCGGGGCCAATGAGCAGTTCTTC	CASSLSGANEQFF
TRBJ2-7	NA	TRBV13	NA	TGTGCCAGCAGCTTGGGAGAGGGCTACGAGCAGTACTTC	CASSLGEGYEQYF
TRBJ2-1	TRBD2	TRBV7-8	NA	TGTGCCAGCAGCTTAGCGTTGGGGGGGGTTCACAATGAGCAGTTCTTC	CASSLALGGVHNEQFF
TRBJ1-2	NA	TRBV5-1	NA	TGCGCCAGCAGGCCCCCTGGAGGCTATGGCTACACCTTC	CASRPPGGYGYTF
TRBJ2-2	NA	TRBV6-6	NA	TGTGCCAGCAGTTACGACGGACTTAATGACGGGGAGCTGTTTTTT	CASSYDGLNDGELFF
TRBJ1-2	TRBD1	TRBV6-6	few	TGTGCCAGCAGTTCGGTAGACAGGGCTGGCTACACCTTC	CASSSVDRAGYTF
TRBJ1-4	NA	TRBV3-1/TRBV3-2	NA	TGTGCCAGCAGCTCCCGGGGGGCTAATGAAAAACTGTTTTTT	CASSSRGANEKLFF
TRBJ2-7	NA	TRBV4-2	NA	TGTGCCAGCAGCCAAGAAACAGGGAGAACTTACGAGCAGTACTTC	CASSQETGRTYEQYF
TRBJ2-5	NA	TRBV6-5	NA	TGTGCCAGCAGTTCCGGCGGTGGGGTCCAAGAGACCCAGTACTTC	CASSSGGGVQETQYF
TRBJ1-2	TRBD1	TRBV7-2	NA	TGTGCCAGCAGCCCCGAGGGGCAGGGGGGGGACGGCTACACCTTC	CASSPEGQGGDGYTF
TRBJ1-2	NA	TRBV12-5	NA	TGTGCTAGTGGTTTGTATGGGGGCCATGGCTACACCTTC	CASGLYGGHGYTF
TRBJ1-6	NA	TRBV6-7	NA	TGTGCCAGCAGTTACCAGGGGCCTAGCTCCTATAATTCACCCCTCCACTTT	CASSYQGPSSYNSPLHF
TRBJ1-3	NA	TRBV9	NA	TGTGCCAGCAGCCGGGACCTGGCCCTGGGAAACACCATATATTTT	CASSRDLALGNTIYF
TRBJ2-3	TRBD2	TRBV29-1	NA	TGCAGCGTGCGGGAGGTTCGGGATACGCAGTATTTT	CSVREVRDTQYF
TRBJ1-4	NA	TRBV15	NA	TGTGCCACCAGCGGGGGGGGGCGTACTAATGAAAAACTGTTTTTT	CATSGGGRTNEKLFF
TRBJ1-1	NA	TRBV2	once	TGTGCCAGCCTACGGGGGATGGGCACTGAAGCTTTCTTT	CASLRGMGTEAFF
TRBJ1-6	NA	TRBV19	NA	TGTGCCAGTAGTTTGGGGAGTTCACCCCTCCACTTT	CASSLGSSPLHF
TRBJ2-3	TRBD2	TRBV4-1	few	TGCGCCAGCAGCCAAGAAGAGCGGGGGGGCCCAGATACGCAGTATTTT	CASSQEERGGPDTQYF
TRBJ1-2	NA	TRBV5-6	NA	TGTGCCAGCAGCTTGGCCAGGGACGGCTACACCTTC	CASSLARDGYTF
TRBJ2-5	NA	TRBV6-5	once	TGTGCCAGCAGCATGGGACTCCGCAAAGAGACCCAGTACTTC	CASSMGLRKETQYF
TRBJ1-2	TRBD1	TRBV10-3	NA	TGTGCCACCAGACAGGGCGGGGGGAGCTATGGCTACACCTTC	CATRQGGGSYGYTF
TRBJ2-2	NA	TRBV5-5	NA	TGTGCCAGCAGCCCTGGACAGAACACCGGGGAGCTGTTTTTT	CASSPGQNTGELFF
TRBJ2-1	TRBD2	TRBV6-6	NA	TGTGCCAGCAGTTACGGGTCTAGCGGGGGCGTCAATGAGCAGTTCTTC	CASSYGSSGGVNEQFF
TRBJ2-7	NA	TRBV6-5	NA	TGTGCCAGCACCGAAGTGAGGCAGGTTAACTTC	CASTEVRQVNF
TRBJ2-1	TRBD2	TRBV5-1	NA	TGCGCCAGCAGCTCGACTAGCGGGGGGGCAGAGGAGCAGTTCTTC	CASSSTSGGAEEQFF
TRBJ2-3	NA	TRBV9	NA	TGTGCCAGCAGCGTAAGCAGTTCTAATGGGGTGGGCACAGATACGCAGTATTTT	CASSVSSSNGVGTDTQYF
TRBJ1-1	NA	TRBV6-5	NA	TGTGCCAGCACCTCCCGGGGGGCGAACACTGAAGCTTTCTTT	CASTSRGANTEAFF
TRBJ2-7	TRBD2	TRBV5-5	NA	TGTGCCAGCAGCCCTACTAGCGGGAGCTCCTACGAGCAGTACTTC	CASSPTSGSSYEQYF
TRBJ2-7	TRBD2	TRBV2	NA	TGTGCCAGCAGTGAATGGTCGTCCGGGGGGGCCTACGAGCAGTACTTC	CASSEWSSGGAYEQYF
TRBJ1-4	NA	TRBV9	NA	TGTGCCAGCAGCGTAGCACCGGAAACAACTAATGAAAAACTGTTTTTT	CASSVAPETTNEKLFF
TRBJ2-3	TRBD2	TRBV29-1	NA	TGCAGCGTTGAAGGGACTAGCGGGGACACAGATACGCAGTATTTT	CSVEGTSGDTDTQYF
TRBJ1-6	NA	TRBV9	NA	TGTGCCAGCGGGTCACCCCTCCACTTT	CASGSPLHF
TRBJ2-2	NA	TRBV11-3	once	TGTGCCAGCAGCTTAGCTCGCAACACCGGGGAGCTGTTTTTT	CASSLARNTGELFF
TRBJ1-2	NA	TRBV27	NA	TGTGCCAGCAGTTTACGCGGGGAGTGGGCCCGGTCCTTC	CASSLRGEWARSF
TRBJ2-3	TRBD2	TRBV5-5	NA	TGTGCCAGTATCAGCGGGGGGGTCACAGATACGCAGTATTTT	CASISGGVTDTQYF
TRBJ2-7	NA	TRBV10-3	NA	TGTGCCATCAGTGAGGCAGGGCTCTCCTACGAGCAGTACTTC	CAISEAGLSYEQYF
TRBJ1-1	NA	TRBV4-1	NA	TGCGCCAGCAGCCAAGTAGCGGGGGCCGCTGAAGCTTTCTTT	CASSQVAGAAEAFF
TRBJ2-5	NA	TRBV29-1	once	TGCAGCGTTGCGGACGTCCAAGAGACCCAGTACTTC	CSVADVQETQYF
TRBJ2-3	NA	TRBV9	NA	TGTGCCAGCAGCGTTGGAACTTTTACAGATACGCAGTATTTT	CASSVGTFTDTQYF
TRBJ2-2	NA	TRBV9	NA	TGTGCCAGCAGCTATTCGGACAGCCATAGCACCGGGGAGCTGTTTTTT	CASSYSDSHSTGELFF
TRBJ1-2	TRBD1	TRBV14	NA	TGTGCCAGCAGCCAGATACAGGGGGCGAGGGGCTACACCTTC	CASSQIQGARGYTF
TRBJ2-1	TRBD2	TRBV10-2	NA	TGCGCCAGCAGTGGAAGGTACGGGGGGGAACAGTTCTTC	CASSGRYGGEQFF
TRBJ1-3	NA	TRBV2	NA	TGTGCCAGCAGTGTGAAGCCGGTAGACTCTGGAAACACCATATATTTT	CASSVKPVDSGNTIYF
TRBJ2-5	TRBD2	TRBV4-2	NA	TGTGCCAGCAGCCAAGGGCGGGCGGGGGGTCCGTACCAAGAGACCCAGTACTTC	CASSQGRAGGPYQETQYF
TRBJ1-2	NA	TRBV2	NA	TGTGCCAGCAGTGGCAGGCCCAACTATGGCTACACCTTC	CASSGRPNYGYTF
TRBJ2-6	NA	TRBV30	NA	TGTGCCTGGAGAGGTCAGTCTATTAGCTCTGGGGCCAACGTCCTGACTTTC	CAWRGQSISSGANVLTF
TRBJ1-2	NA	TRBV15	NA	TGTGCCACCAGCAGAGGACAAGGGGGGTTTGGCTATGGCTACACCTTC	CATSRGQGGFGYGYTF
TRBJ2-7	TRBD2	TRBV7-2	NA	TGTGCCAGCAGCAAAGGACTAGCGGGGGGTCTCCACTACGAGCAGTACTTC	CASSKGLAGGLHYEQYF
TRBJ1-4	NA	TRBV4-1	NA	TGCGCCAGCAGCCAAGATCTTGGAGGAGGACTCGGATCAAATGAAAAACTGTTTTTT	CASSQDLGGGLGSNEKLFF
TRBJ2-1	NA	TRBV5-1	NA	TGCGCCAGCAGTTCAGACAGAAGCTCCTACAATGAGCAGTTCTTC	CASSSDRSSYNEQFF
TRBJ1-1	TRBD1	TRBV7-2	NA	TGTGCCAGCAGCTACAGCCCAGGGACAGGGGCAGGGAACACTGAAGCCTTCTTT	CASSYSPGTGAGNTEAFF
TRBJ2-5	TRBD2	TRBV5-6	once	TGTGCCAGCAGCTTCCTAGCGGGGGTCGAAGAGACCCAGTACTTC	CASSFLAGVEETQYF
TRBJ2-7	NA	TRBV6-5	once	TGTGCCAGCAGTTACTCTTTGACTAGTTCGAACGAGCAGTACTTC	CASSYSLTSSNEQYF
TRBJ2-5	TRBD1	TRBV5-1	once	TGCGCCAGCAGCGCTGAAGGGACAGCCGCCCAAGAGACCCAGTACTTC	CASSAEGTAAQETQYF
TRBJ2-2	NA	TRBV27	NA	TGTGCCAGCAGTTTAGGCAGGGGTGGCTATACCGGGGAGCTGTTTTTT	CASSLGRGGYTGELFF
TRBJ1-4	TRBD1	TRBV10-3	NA	TGTGCCATCAAATCCGGGACAGGGTCGGTCGGTGAAAAACTGTTTTTT	CAIKSGTGSVGEKLFF